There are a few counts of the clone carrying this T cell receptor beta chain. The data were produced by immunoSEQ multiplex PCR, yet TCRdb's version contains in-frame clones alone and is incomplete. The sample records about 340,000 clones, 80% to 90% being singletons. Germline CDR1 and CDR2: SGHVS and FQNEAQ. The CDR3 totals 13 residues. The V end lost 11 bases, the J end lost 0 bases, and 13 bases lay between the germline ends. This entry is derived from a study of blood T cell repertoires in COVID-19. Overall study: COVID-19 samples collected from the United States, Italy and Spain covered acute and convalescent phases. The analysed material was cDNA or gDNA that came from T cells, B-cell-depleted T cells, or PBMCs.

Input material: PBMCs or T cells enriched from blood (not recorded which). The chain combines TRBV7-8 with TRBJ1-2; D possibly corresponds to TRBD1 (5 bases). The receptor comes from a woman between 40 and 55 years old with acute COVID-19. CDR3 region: CASQGRANYGYTF. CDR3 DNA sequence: TGTGCCTCGCAGGGCCGGGCTAACTATGGCTACACCTTC.